This T cell receptor beta chain derives from a study of CD8+CD57+ T cells in acquired aplastic anemia. Across the study: The mean DNA yield obtained from sorted CD4+ and CD8+ cells came to around 3 ug.

In regard to this clonotype: Its antigen is undetermined.

General study points: Both patients and controls carried the same twenty-nine CD8+ CDR3 sequences.

The CDR3 spans 14 residues. Between the trimmed V and J ends, which lost 11 bases and 0 bases, there was a span of 16 bases. Per the germline V gene, CDR1 is SEHNR and CDR2 is FQNEAQ (reference sequence). Profiles of TCR beta VDJ and CDR3 were generated from a genomic DNA template. TCRdb reanalysed the reads using MiXCR and keeps one entry per CDR3 protein. This repertoire shows 200,000 to 300,000 distinct CDR3 sequences, roughly 82% found once; its top ten account for approximately 40%. In patients chosen for sequencing, flow cytometry had shown CD8+CD57+ cell expansion. The chain combines TRBV7-9 with TRBJ2-5, with D possibly matching TRBD2 (6 bases). This TCR came from a human donor with aplastic anemia. The sample consisted of sorted CD4+, CD8+, or CD8+CD57+ T cells (not recorded which) from PBMCs. In nucleotides, the CDR3 is TGTGCCTACAACATAGCGGCGGACCAAGAGACCCAGTACTTC. Its translation: CAYNIAADQETQYF. The full variable domain, with the rest looked up from reference TRBV7-9 and TRBJ2-5, is DTGVSQNPRHKITKRGQNVTFRCDPISEHNRLYWYRQTLGQGPEFLTYFQNEAQLEKSRLLSDRFSAERPKGSFSTLEIQRTEQGDSAMYLCAYNIAADQETQYFGPGTRLLVL.